This T cell receptor (beta chain) was recovered during a study of T-cell reconstitution after alpha-beta-depleted transplantation in children. This clonotype was seen at least ten times. For TCRbeta, the library was prepared with unique molecular identifiers. MiXCR, run by TCRdb on the PCR reads, gives a single entry per CDR3 protein. The sample contains about 110,000 distinct CDR3 sequences, approximately 10% of which appear only once. The sequence came from a human donor who donated a stem cell graft to a child with acute lymphoblastic leukemia. The source was PBMCs from the stem cell graft donor, collected from the stem cell graft.

The CDR3, as DNA: TGCGCCAGCAGCTTGGGGAGCAACACTGAAGCTTTCTTT. It encodes CASSLGSNTEAFF. The rearrangement links TRBV5-1 to TRBJ1-1, with D uncertain. Germline lookup yields CDR1 SGHRS and CDR2 YFSETQ. Trimming took off 0 bases at V and 2 bases at J, with 5 bases between the two ends. This CDR3 comprises 13 residues.